Each of the 5 T cell receptor beta chains below was sequenced from the same sample in a study of T cell changes during pregnancy in multiple sclerosis (dated by TCRdb to the late 2010s). The library was generated by the immunoSEQ multiplex PCR assay. Not all clones reach the TCRdb copy of this immuneACCESS table, which keeps in-frame sequences only. Checked studies attribute under half of the gap to unresolved V genes and leave the rest unexplained. Recorded for this sample are 29,000 or so clones; just over 90% of them occurred a single time. The top ten hold approximately 6% of the sample. Sequencing used CD8+ T cells from peripheral blood mononuclear cells, obtained before pregnancy. The receptors derive from a female donor with multiple sclerosis, enrolled in a pregnancy study.

The gene calls are TRBV19 and TRBJ2-1; TRBD2 matches at 10 bases. Trimming took 5 bases from V and 5 from J; bases not matched to a gene: 12. This CDR3 spans 17 amino acids. CDR1 is LNHDA, CDR2 SQIVND, per germline (reference sequence). DNA for the CDR3: TGTGCCAGTAGTCCCTCGTTAGCGGGAGGCCTGGACAATGAGCAGTTCTTC. Translation gives CASSPSLAGGLDNEQFF.

The rearrangement joins TRBV28 to TRBJ1-2, with TRBD1 identical over 7 bases. Germline CDR1 and CDR2: MDHEN and SYDVKM. This CDR3 region has 12 residues. With V trimmed by 5 bases and J by 13 bases, 10 bases remained unmatched. The DNA of the CDR3 is TGTGCCAGCAGTCCTCCGACAGGGAGATCCACCTTC. The encoded protein is CASSPPTGRSTF.

This sequence joins TRBV6-5 and TRBJ2-1, with 7 bases lining up with TRBD1. The ends lost 6 bases at V and 9 bases at J; junction bases unmatched: 8. The CDR3 consists of 13 residues. Per germline, CDR1 MNHEY and CDR2 SVGAGI. The CDR3, as DNA: TGTGCCAGCAGAACAGGGGAGTGGACTGAGCAGTTCTTC. Translation: CASRTGEWTEQFF.

This chain links TRBV7-9 with TRBJ2-1; D may be TRBD2 (5 bases). The V and J ends lost 5 bases and 8 bases respectively, with 7 bases between them. The germline CDR1 and CDR2 sequences are SEHNR and FQNEAQ (reference sequence). CDR3 size: 11 residues. This CDR3 is CASSARDEQFF. The DNA for the CDR3 is TGTGCCAGCAGCGCGAGGGATGAGCAGTTCTTC.

The V gene is TRBV7-6, the J gene TRBJ2-2; D might be TRBD1 (6 bases). Germline V gene data show CDR1 as SGHVS and CDR2 as FNYEAQ. The CDR3 has 14 amino acids. Trimming pared 5 bases from V and 6 bases from J, leaving 13 bases between. CDR3: CASSPGAGAGELFF. In nucleotides, the CDR3 is TGTGCCAGCAGCCCAGGGGCTGGCGCCGGGGAGCTGTTTTTT.